This is a list of T cell receptor beta chains from one sample in a study of regulatory T cells in long-lasting Graves disease. MiXCR was run by TCRdb on the multiplex PCR reads, yielding one entry per CDR3 protein. The data hold about 220,000 distinct CDR3 sequences, with approximately 18% observed a single time. This sample was also put to use in a study of T cells in Graves' hyperthyroidism and ophthalmopathy.

The material was peripheral blood mononuclear cells (PBMCs), obtained at new diagnosis, from a patient treated with antithyroid drugs. These receptors were obtained from a woman in her 30s with Graves disease. The CDR3 runs from the conserved cysteine through the conserved F or W.

cdr3_length	j_call	v_call	cdr3_aa
15	TRBJ1-2	TRBV28	CASSSQGAGGYGYTF
13	TRBJ2-7	TRBV5-1	CASSPSGTYEQYF
15	TRBJ2-1	TRBV7-3	CANSLGTSPGNEQFF
15	TRBJ1-2	TRBV30	CAWSTWGGSNYGYTF
16	TRBJ2-1	TRBV5-6	CASSLVGLGIDNEQFF
14	TRBJ1-5	TRBV7-8	CASSSDSLGQPQHF
12	TRBJ2-1	TRBV9	CASSLAGNEQFF
17	TRBJ1-2	TRBV6-1	CASSERWWNQFIYGYTF
17	TRBJ2-1	TRBV25-1	CASSEIRLAGSYNEQFF
14	TRBJ1-6	TRBV7-2	CASSFGLNNSPLHF
17	TRBJ1-1	TRBV6-1	CASKSPGTGVGNTEAFF
18	TRBJ2-1	TRBV20-1	CSASIQVPREGRRNEQFF
16	TRBJ2-5	TRBV7-9	CASSLGQGINQETQYF
13	TRBJ2-2	TRBV2	CASSGQGAGELFF
13	TRBJ2-3	TRBV20-1	CSASLEGTDTQYF
15	TRBJ2-1	TRBV10-3	CAITDRGERGGEQFF
16	TRBJ2-3	TRBV11-2	CASSLAEAQGADTQYF
15	TRBJ1-4	TRBV12-3/TRBV12-4	CASSFRARGGGKLFF
13	TRBJ1-2	TRBV28	CASSLTRINGYTF
15	TRBJ1-5	TRBV18	CASSPTAGVVEPQHF
15	TRBJ1-1	TRBV28	CASSLTDSPVTEAFF
14	TRBJ2-7	TRBV11-2	CASSLASGASKEYF
16	TRBJ2-7	TRBV28	CASSAGRDRAFYEQYF
15	TRBJ1-2	TRBV3-1	CASSFSGATNYGYTF
12	TRBJ1-1	TRBV18	CASSPGSWGAFF
15	TRBJ1-2	TRBV5-1	CASSSVSSGTGGYTF
12	TRBJ1-1	TRBV20-1	CSASGMNTEAFF
12	TRBJ1-1	TRBV6-1	CASSRTGDEAFF
13	TRBJ2-2	TRBV5-4	CASSSELGRELFF
16	TRBJ2-7	TRBV28	CASSPHPGTAAYEQYF
13	TRBJ1-3	TRBV12-3/TRBV12-4	CASSLAPSPDTYF